This T cell receptor beta chain emerged from a study of CD8+ T cells in alopecia areata. Only a few counts were recorded for this clone. What it binds is not known. RNA extraction and reverse transcription yielded cDNA as sequencing template. Sequenced by immunoSEQ multiplex PCR; TCRdb stores in-frame clones only, minus some. The repertoire includes about 210,000 clones, 55% to 70% of them detected once, and 4% to 4.5% sits in the top ten. Treatment in this sample: oral pan-JAK inhibitor, 5-10 mg twice daily. Germline CDR1 reads SNHLY; CDR2 reads FYNNEI. This CDR3 is 13 amino acids long. Trimming at V came to 7 bases and at J to 4 bases, leaving 6 bases not matched to a gene. General observations from the study: Scalp data also include sequences from resident alphabeta T cells of normal skin. The study found that many expanded lesional clones persisted in scalp and blood during tofacitinib. Tofacitinib delivered significant drops in scalp clonality and in expanded CD8+ clones among the top 100. Higher clonality than in normal scalp was seen in lesional scalp, especially alopecia totalis/universalis.

The clonotype was recovered from a human donor with alopecia areata. V usage is TRBV2 and J usage is TRBJ2-5; 7 bases align to TRBD1. The sequencing used CD4+ T cells sorted from blood, collected at week 4, from a patient treated with tofacitinib. CDR3 amino acids: CASTRDSGETQYF. The CDR3 region has the DNA TGTGCCAGCACTAGGGACAGTGGAGAGACCCAGTACTTC.